The 4 T cell receptor beta chains below all came from one sample that was sequenced in a study of T cells after yellow fever vaccination. Each CDR3 protein gets one entry after TCRdb re-called the 5' RACE reads with MiXCR. The sample yields about 350,000 distinct CDR3 sequences, 7% to 10% seen once. Sequenced here: PBMCs, sampled around 45 days after the first yellow fever vaccination. The receptors come from a man aged 18-30 years who received the YFV17D yellow fever vaccine.

This clonotype was observed a few times. The chain uses TRBV5-6 and TRBJ1-1, with D maybe TRBD1 (5 bases). V was trimmed by 1 base and J by 6 bases, leaving 16 bases between them. This CDR3 comprises 15 residues. Looked up from germline, CDR1 is SGHDT and CDR2 is YYEEEE. CDR3 sequence reads: CASSLIGQGLAEAFF. In DNA, the CDR3 is TGTGCCAGCAGCTTGATAGGCCAGGGACTGGCTGAAGCTTTCTTT.

The chain joins TRBV7-9 to TRBJ2-5; no clear D gene. Germline V CDR1 and CDR2: SEHNR, FQNEAQ (reference sequence). V was trimmed by 5 bases and J by 5 bases, leaving 15 bases between them. The CDR3 is 14 amino acids. The CDR3 DNA follows: TGTGCCAGCAGCCCAAGCACCGAAGGGGAGACCCAGTACTTC. The encoded protein is CASSPSTEGETQYF.

The gene calls are TRBV7-9 and TRBJ2-2; D is uncertain. Trimming shortened V by 1 base and J by 9 bases, and 15 bases separated the two germline ends. Looked up from germline, CDR1 is SEHNR and CDR2 is FQNEAQ (reference sequence). This CDR3 is built from 15 residues. The CDR3 protein is CASSLVAAESWELFF. CDR3 nucleotides: TGTGCCAGCAGCTTAGTCGCGGCGGAGAGCTGGGAGCTGTTTTTT.

This clonotype occurred a few times. The chain recombines TRBV2 with TRBJ2-3; no firm D call. Germline V gene data show CDR1 as SNHLY and CDR2 as FYNNEI. The CDR3 is made up of 12 amino acids. V was pared by 4 bases and J by 4 bases, with 6 bases between. The DNA for the CDR3 is TGTGCCAGCAGTGTGACCCCAGATACGCAGTATTTT. It yields the protein CASSVTPDTQYF.